Listed here are 4 T cell receptor beta chains from one sample, sequenced in a study of technical replicates of blood from several donors. Here immunoSEQ multiplex PCR was the method, and the copy in TCRdb shows in-frame clones only, minus some. Of some 74,000 clones listed, about 95% are singletons. Specimen: T cells isolated from PBMCs. The source is a human donor in good health.

The CDR3 DNA reads as TGTGCCAGCAGCTTAGCCTTCTACGAGCAGTACTTC. Residues: CASSLAFYEQYF. The genes are TRBV5-6 and TRBJ2-7; D not resolved. The germline V gene encodes CDR1 SGHDT and CDR2 YYEEEE. CDR3 size: 12 residues. V lost 2 bases and J 3 bases, leaving 6 bases between the germline ends.

This chain connects TRBV28 to TRBJ1-2; 9 bases line up with TRBD1. The CDR3 runs to 16 residues. CDR1 MDHEN and CDR2 SYDVKM come from the germline V gene. Trimming at V came to 6 bases and at J to 7 bases, leaving 15 bases not matched to a gene. CDR3 in DNA: TGTGCCAGCAGCTACCCTCCGGGACAGGGATTCGGTGGCTACACCTTC. Amino acids: CASSYPPGQGFGGYTF.

The rearrangement joins TRBV6-5 to TRBJ1-5; perhaps TRBD1 as D (5 bases). With 5 bases removed from V and 4 bases from J, the gap between germline ends came to 15 bases. The CDR3 covers 15 residues. The germline CDR1 and CDR2 sequences are MNHEY and SVGAGI. The CDR3: CASSRGRNGNQPQHF. The CDR3 DNA follows: TGTGCCAGCAGTCGGGGGAGGAACGGTAATCAGCCCCAGCATTTT.

This clone showed up just once. This chain links TRBV28 with TRBJ2-7; a weak D match, TRBD2 (5 bases). The V gene's germline CDR1 is MDHEN and CDR2 SYDVKM. This CDR3 has 15 residues. Trimming pared 6 bases from V and 0 bases from J, leaving 15 bases between. The CDR3 coding sequence is TGTGCCAGCAGGGGAGTAGGCCCATCCTCCTACGAGCAGTACTTC. This codes for CASRGVGPSSYEQYF.